The 12 T cell receptor beta chains below were found in one sample sequenced in a study of blood T cell repertoires in COVID-19. The repertoire was sequenced with immunoSEQ multiplex PCR; TCRdb's copy has only in-frame clones and lacks some. The sample lists 200,000 to 250,000 clones, about 89% occurring once. The sequenced sample was peripheral blood. The receptors were sampled from a woman aged 55 to 70 who had recovered from COVID-19.

V usage is TRBV19 and J usage is TRBJ2-7; a weak D match, TRBD2 (6 bases). The CDR3 runs to 15 residues. The V and J ends lost 6 bases and 4 bases respectively, with 19 bases between them. Germline values: CDR1 LNHDA, CDR2 SQIVND (reference sequence). The CDR3 DNA is TGTGCCAGTAGCCTAACGCCTGGGGAGGAGTACGAGCAGTACTTC. Translation gives CASSLTPGEEYEQYF.

The chain is built from TRBV19 and TRBJ1-5; D is undetermined. V lost 8 bases and J lost 0, with 11 bases in between. The CDR3 length is 14 residues. Germline V gene sequence: CDR1 LNHDA, CDR2 SQIVND (reference sequence). CDR3 nucleotides: TGTGCCAGTTCCAGAGGGCGTAGCAATCAGCCCCAGCATTTT. It translates to CASSRGRSNQPQHF.

The genes are TRBV7-6 and TRBJ2-7, with 13 bases aligning to TRBD2. Germline V lookup: CDR1 SGHVS, CDR2 FNYEAQ. V was pared by 5 bases and J by 4 bases, with 8 bases of the junction left unmatched. The CDR3 is 16 amino acids. CDR3 nucleotide sequence: TGTGCCAGCAGCAAGTGGACTAGCGGGGGACCGTACGAGCAGTACTTC. As protein: CASSKWTSGGPYEQYF. The entire variable domain, with the rest obtained from reference TRBV7-6 and TRBJ2-7, is as follows: GAGVSQSPRYKVTKRGQDVALRCDPISGHVSLYWYRQALGQGPEFLTYFNYEAQQDKSGLPNDRFSAERPEGSISTLTIQRTEQRDSAMYRCASSKWTSGGPYEQYFGPGTRLTVT.

The rearrangement uses TRBV19 and TRBJ2-3, with 7 bases lining up with TRBD2. In germline, CDR1 is LNHDA, CDR2 SQIVND (reference sequence). The CDR3 has 14 amino acids. The ends lost 3 bases at V and 8 bases at J; junction bases unmatched: 8. CDR3 in amino acids: CASSMKGRGGTQYF. The CDR3 DNA follows: TGTGCCAGTAGTATGAAGGGGCGCGGGGGTACGCAGTATTTT. Variable domain in full (rest from reference TRBV19 and TRBJ2-3): DGGITQSPKYLFRKEGQNVTLSCEQNLNHDAMYWYRQDPGQGLRLIYYSQIVNDFQKGDIAEGYSVSREKKESFPLTVTSAQKNPTAFYLCASSMKGRGGTQYFGPGTRLTVL.

The V call is TRBV19, the J call TRBJ1-6, with unresolved D. The CDR3 is 17 residues long. Trimming left V 4 bases short and J 4 bases short, with 17 bases between. From germline, CDR1 is LNHDA and CDR2 SQIVND (reference sequence). CDR3 in amino acids: CASSKRRSEAYNSPLHF. In DNA form, the CDR3 reads TGTGCCAGTAGTAAACGGCGGTCTGAAGCATATAATTCACCCCTCCACTTT.

The V gene is TRBV4-2, the J gene TRBJ2-3; no firm D call. The CDR3 has 15 residues. Germline lookup yields CDR1 LGHNA and CDR2 YNFKEQ. The germline V and J ends were trimmed by 0 bases and 5 bases, with 12 bases remaining between them. CDR3 region: CASSQDASSLDTQYF. The CDR3 region has the DNA TGTGCCAGCAGCCAAGATGCGAGCTCCCTAGATACGCAGTATTTT.

The V gene is TRBV27, the J gene TRBJ2-2; 7 bases match TRBD1. The CDR3 sequence is 16 residues long. Looked up from germline, CDR1 is MNHEY and CDR2 is SMNVEV (reference sequence). Trimming removed 3 bases from V and 4 bases from J; junction bases left unmatched: 8. CDR3 region: CASSFRSGQFTGELFF. DNA for the CDR3: TGTGCCAGCAGTTTTAGGTCGGGACAGTTCACCGGGGAGCTGTTTTTT.

V is TRBV7-2 and J is TRBJ1-1; 9 bases line up with TRBD1. Germline CDR1 reads SGHTA; CDR2 reads FQGNSA. The CDR3 has 14 amino acids. Trimming took 5 bases from V and 9 from J; bases not matched to a gene: 10. The CDR3 nucleotides read TGTGCCAGCAGCAAAACAGGGGGCGAGGTTAAAGCTTTCTTT. Translated: CASSKTGGEVKAFF.

The CDR3 here is CASRFMNTEAFF. In DNA, the CDR3 is TGTGCCAGTAGGTTCATGAACACTGAAGCTTTCTTT. The rearrangement uses TRBV19 and TRBJ1-1; no reliable D call. The length of the CDR3 is 12 residues. Trimming pared 6 bases from V and 0 bases from J, leaving 5 bases between. Germline lookup yields CDR1 LNHDA and CDR2 SQIVND (reference sequence). Variable domain in full (rest from reference TRBV19 and TRBJ1-1): DGGITQSPKYLFRKEGQNVTLSCEQNLNHDAMYWYRQDPGQGLRLIYYSQIVNDFQKGDIAEGYSVSREKKESFPLTVTSAQKNPTAFYLCASRFMNTEAFFGQGTRLTVV.

This chain connects TRBV4-3 to TRBJ1-1; TRBD1 matches at 10 bases. The length of the CDR3 is 14 residues. V lost 5 bases, J lost 4 bases, and 4 bases stayed unmatched. Per the germline V gene, CDR1 is LGHNA and CDR2 is YSLEER. CDR3 in DNA: TGCGCCAGCAGCTACCGGACAGGGGGCACTGAAGCTTTCTTT. As protein: CASSYRTGGTEAFF.

In this sample, this clone turned up a few times. The chain combines TRBV19 with TRBJ1-6; 9 bases map to TRBD1. The V gene end was trimmed by 5 bases and the J gene end by 0 bases; junction bases not matched to a gene: 8. CDR1 and CDR2 (germline): LNHDA, SQIVND (reference sequence). The CDR3 is made up of 18 amino acids. The CDR3 DNA is TGTGCCAGTAGTCCCCATGGGACAGGGAGCTCCTATAATTCACCCCTCCACTTT. It codes for CASSPHGTGSSYNSPLHF. The full variable domain, rest sourced from reference TRBV19 and TRBJ1-6, is DGGITQSPKYLFRKEGQNVTLSCEQNLNHDAMYWYRQDPGQGLRLIYYSQIVNDFQKGDIAEGYSVSREKKESFPLTVTSAQKNPTAFYLCASSPHGTGSSYNSPLHFGNGTRLTVT.

As to this clone: Distinct nucleotide sequences in the sample also encode this CDR3. This chain joins TRBV5-1 and TRBJ2-5, with D uncertain. Germline-derived CDR1 and CDR2 are SGHRS and YFSETQ. V lost 1 base and J lost 1, with 5 bases in between. This CDR3 is built from 13 residues. CDR3 amino acids: CASSLTVQETQYF. CDR3 DNA: TGCGCCAGCAGCTTGACGGTCCAAGAGACCCAGTACTTC.